A single sample is the source of the 8 T cell receptor beta chains below, sequenced in a study of blood T cell repertoires in COVID-19. The repertoire was sequenced with immunoSEQ multiplex PCR; TCRdb's copy has only in-frame clones and lacks some. The sample lists tens of thousands of clones, roughly 88% seen once, with 4% to 5.5% in the top ten. The sample was peripheral blood. Every receptor here comes from a human donor in a cohort sampled during active COVID-19.

The chain uses TRBV3-1 (or the pseudogene TRBV3-2) and TRBJ2-2, with 8 bases identical to TRBD2. The CDR3 spans 19 residues. Germline V gives CDR1 LGHDT, CDR2 YNNKEL (reference sequence). V trimming: 4 bases; J trimming: 6 bases; junction bases outside the gene matches: 19. The CDR3 sequence is CASSLSSGLRRGDPGELFF. The CDR3 DNA reads as TGTGCCAGCAGCCTCTCTTCAGGCTTGCGGCGGGGGGACCCCGGGGAGCTGTTTTTT.

The chain is built from TRBV6-5 and TRBJ2-3, with D possibly TRBD1 on 6 matching bases. The CDR3 runs 14 residues. Germline assignment: CDR1 MNHEY and CDR2 SVGAGI. V was pared by 6 bases and J by 2 bases, with 12 bases between. In DNA, the CDR3 is TGTGCCAGCAGGTTCAGGGGCTCCACAGATACGCAGTATTTT. Translating gives CASRFRGSTDTQYF.

The chain carries TRBV9 and TRBJ2-5; 11 positions match TRBD2. Germline V CDR1 and CDR2: SGDLS, YYNGEE. The CDR3 extends over 17 amino acids. V gave up 4 bases and J gave up 4 bases; unmatched junction bases: 12. CDR3 sequence reads: CASSPEKGLAGRETQYF. CDR3 DNA: TGTGCCAGCAGCCCAGAAAAAGGACTAGCGGGTAGAGAGACCCAGTACTTC.

The V gene is TRBV19, the J gene TRBJ2-1; 11 positions match TRBD2. V lost 5 bases and J lost 2; bases outside the gene matches: 2. CDR1 and CDR2 (germline): LNHDA, SQIVND (reference sequence). This CDR3 region has 15 residues. CDR3 nucleotides: TGTGCCAGTAGTCTACTAGCGGGAGCCTACAATGAGCAGTTCTTC. Its protein product is CASSLLAGAYNEQFF.

The V gene is TRBV19, the J gene TRBJ1-3, with D perhaps matching TRBD1 (5 bases). This CDR3 has 13 residues. The germline V gene encodes CDR1 LNHDA and CDR2 SQIVND (reference sequence). V shed 5 bases and J shed 5 bases, with 10 bases lying between them. CDR3 bases: TGTGCCAGTAGTGCGGGACTCCGAAACACCATATATTTT. It specifies CASSAGLRNTIYF.

This clone appeared a few times. CDR3 sequence: CASSQDQDRMNTEAFF. The CDR3 region has the DNA TGTGCCAGCAGCCAAGATCAAGACAGGATGAACACTGAAGCTTTCTTT. This chain joins TRBV4-2 and TRBJ1-1; maybe TRBD1 (6 bases). Trimming removed 0 bases at V and 0 bases at J, with 11 bases between. The CDR3 runs to 16 residues. Germline V gene sequence: CDR1 LGHNA, CDR2 YNFKEQ.

The chain uses TRBV10-2 and TRBJ2-3; tentative D call: TRBD1 (6 bases). V lost 4 bases to trimming and J lost 3 bases, with 11 bases between them. CDR3 length: 14 residues. Germline V gene lookup returns CDR1 WSHSY and CDR2 SAAADI. CDR3 sequence (DNA): TGCGCCAGCAGTGTGAGGGGGAGAACAGATACGCAGTATTTT. Its protein product is CASSVRGRTDTQYF.

CDR3 loop: CASSLWTSGGDGETQYF. The CDR3 DNA sequence: TGCGCCAGCAGCTTGTGGACTAGCGGGGGGGATGGTGAGACCCAGTACTTC. The V gene is TRBV5-1, the J gene TRBJ2-5; 15 positions agree with TRBD2. This CDR3 is 17 amino acids long. Trimming took 1 base from V and 5 from J; bases not matched to a gene: 6. Germline V CDR1 and CDR2: SGHRS, YFSETQ.